This TCR beta chain was observed in a study of a mutant IDH1 vaccine in newly diagnosed glioma. Across the study: Most patients had received both radiotherapy and temozolomide, the prior options being radiotherapy, temozolomide, or both.

This sample's time point: week 35, safety follow-up. The study gave 300 ug of mutant IDH1 20-mer peptide per vaccine dose, with topical imiquimod. Only in-frame clones appear in the TCRdb table, and some are missing; sequencing was by immunoSEQ multiplex PCR. The data show around 52,000 clones, 76% seen once. V lost 2 bases to trimming and J lost 0 bases, with 17 bases between them. This CDR3 comprises 17 residues. Germline CDR1 reads MGHDK; CDR2 reads SYGVNS. On this clone itself: Its specificity is unknown.

Sample: PBMCs, taken from a glioma patient whose treatment included an IDH1 peptide vaccine. The chain carries TRBV25-1 and TRBJ2-7; D not certain. The TCR was taken from a man between 40 and 49 years old with glioma. CDR3: CASSEKGRRKSSYEQYF. CDR3 in DNA: TGTGCCAGCAGTGAAAAAGGACGCCGGAAGAGCTCCTACGAGCAGTACTTC.